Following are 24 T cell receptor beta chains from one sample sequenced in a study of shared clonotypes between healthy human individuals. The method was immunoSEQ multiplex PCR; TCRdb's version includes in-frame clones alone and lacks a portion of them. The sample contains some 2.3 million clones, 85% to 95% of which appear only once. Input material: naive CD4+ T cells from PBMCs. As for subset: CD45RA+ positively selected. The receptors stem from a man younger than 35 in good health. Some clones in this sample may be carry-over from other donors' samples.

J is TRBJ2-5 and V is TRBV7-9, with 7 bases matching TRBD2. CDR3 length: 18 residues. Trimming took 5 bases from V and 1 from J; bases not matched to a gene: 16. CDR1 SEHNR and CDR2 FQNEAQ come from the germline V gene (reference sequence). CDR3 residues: CASSRRERRERAQETQYF. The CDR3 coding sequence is TGTGCCAGCAGCAGACGGGAGAGGCGGGAGCGTGCCCAAGAGACCCAGTACTTC.

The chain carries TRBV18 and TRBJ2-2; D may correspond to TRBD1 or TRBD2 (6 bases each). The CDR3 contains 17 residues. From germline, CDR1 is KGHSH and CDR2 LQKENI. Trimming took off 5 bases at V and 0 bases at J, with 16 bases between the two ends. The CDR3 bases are TGTGCCAGCTCATCGGGGGCAGGGACCGCGAACACCGGGGAGCTGTTTTTT. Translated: CASSSGAGTANTGELFF.

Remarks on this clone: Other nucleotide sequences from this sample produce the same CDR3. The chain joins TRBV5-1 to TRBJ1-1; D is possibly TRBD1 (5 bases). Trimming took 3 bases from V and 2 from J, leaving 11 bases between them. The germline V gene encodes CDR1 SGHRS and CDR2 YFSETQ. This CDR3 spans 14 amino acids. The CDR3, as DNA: TGCGCCAGCAGCTCGCATGGGGCTAACACTGAAGCTTTCTTT. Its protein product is CASSSHGANTEAFF. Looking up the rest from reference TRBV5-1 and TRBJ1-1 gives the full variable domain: KAGVTQTPRYLIKTRGQQVTLSCSPISGHRSVSWYQQTPGQGLQFLFEYFSETQRNKGNFPGRFSGRQFSNSRSEMNVSTLELGDSALYLCASSSHGANTEAFFGQGTRLTVV.

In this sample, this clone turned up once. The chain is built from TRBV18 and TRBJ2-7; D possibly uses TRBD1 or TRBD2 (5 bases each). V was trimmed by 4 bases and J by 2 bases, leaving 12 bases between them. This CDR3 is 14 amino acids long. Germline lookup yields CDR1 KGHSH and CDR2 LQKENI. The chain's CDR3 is CASSRDRLPYEQYF. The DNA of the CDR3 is TGTGCCAGCTCACGGGACCGACTCCCCTACGAGCAGTACTTC.

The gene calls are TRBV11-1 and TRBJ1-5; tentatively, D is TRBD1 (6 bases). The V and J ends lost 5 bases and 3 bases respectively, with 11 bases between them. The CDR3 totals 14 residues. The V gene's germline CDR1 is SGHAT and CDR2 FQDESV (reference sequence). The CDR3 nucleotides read TGTGCCAGCAGCCTAGGGGGTAACAATCAGCCCCAGCATTTT. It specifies CASSLGGNNQPQHF.

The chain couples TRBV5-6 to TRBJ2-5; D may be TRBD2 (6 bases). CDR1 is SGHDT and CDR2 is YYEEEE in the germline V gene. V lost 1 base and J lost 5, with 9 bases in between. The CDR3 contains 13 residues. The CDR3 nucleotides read TGTGCCAGCAGCTTGCGTCTAGCGGAGACCCAGTACTTC. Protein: CASSLRLAETQYF.

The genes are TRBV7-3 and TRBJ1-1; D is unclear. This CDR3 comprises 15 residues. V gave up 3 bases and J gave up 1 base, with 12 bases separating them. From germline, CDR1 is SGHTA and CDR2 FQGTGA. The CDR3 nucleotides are TGTGCCAGCAGCTTCGGACGAGGCCGGAACACTGAAGCTTTCTTT. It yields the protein CASSFGRGRNTEAFF.

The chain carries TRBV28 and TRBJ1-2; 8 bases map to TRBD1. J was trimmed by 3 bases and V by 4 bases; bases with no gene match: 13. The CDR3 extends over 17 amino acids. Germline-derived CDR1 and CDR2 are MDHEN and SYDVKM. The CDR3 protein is CASSSMTSGTGDYGYTF. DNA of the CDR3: TGTGCCAGCAGTTCTATGACCTCCGGGACAGGCGACTATGGCTACACCTTC.

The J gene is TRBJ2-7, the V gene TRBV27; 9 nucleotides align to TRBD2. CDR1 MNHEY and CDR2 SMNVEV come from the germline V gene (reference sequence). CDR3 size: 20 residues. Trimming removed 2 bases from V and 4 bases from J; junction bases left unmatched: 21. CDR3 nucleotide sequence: TGTGCCAGCAGTTTAACTTTCCGGGACAGCCTAGCGGGACTACTGTACGAGCAGTACTTC. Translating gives CASSLTFRDSLAGLLYEQYF.

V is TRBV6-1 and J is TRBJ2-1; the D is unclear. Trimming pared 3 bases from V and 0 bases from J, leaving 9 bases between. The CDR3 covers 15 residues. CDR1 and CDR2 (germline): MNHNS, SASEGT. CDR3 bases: TGTGCCAGCAGTGAGCGGCTCAGCTCCTACAATGAGCAGTTCTTC. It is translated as CASSERLSSYNEQFF.

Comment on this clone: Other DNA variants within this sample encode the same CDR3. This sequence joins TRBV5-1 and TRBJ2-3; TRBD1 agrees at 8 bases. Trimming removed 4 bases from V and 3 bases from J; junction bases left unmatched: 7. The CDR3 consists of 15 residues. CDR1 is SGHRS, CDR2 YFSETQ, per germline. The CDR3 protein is CASSPGDRGTDTQYF. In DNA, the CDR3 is TGCGCCAGCAGCCCCGGAGACAGGGGAACAGATACGCAGTATTTT.

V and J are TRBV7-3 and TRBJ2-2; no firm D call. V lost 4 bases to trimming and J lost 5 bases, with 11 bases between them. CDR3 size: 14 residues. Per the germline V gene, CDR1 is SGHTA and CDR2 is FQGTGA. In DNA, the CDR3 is TGTGCCAGCAGCTCCAACGTCTGGACCGGGGAGCTGTTTTTT. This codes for CASSSNVWTGELFF.

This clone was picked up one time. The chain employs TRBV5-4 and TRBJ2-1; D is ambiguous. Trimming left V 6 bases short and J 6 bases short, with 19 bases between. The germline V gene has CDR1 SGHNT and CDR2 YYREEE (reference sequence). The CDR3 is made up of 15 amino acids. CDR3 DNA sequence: TGTGCCAGCACCGAAAAGAGTCGCTCAGTCAATGAGCAGTTCTTC. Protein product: CASTEKSRSVNEQFF.

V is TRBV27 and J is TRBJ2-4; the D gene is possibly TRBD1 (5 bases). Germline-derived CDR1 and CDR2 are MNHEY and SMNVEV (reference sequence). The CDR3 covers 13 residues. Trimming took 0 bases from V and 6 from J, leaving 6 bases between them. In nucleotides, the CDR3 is TGTGCCAGCAGTTTATCCGACAGAAACATTCAGTACTTC. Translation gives CASSLSDRNIQYF.

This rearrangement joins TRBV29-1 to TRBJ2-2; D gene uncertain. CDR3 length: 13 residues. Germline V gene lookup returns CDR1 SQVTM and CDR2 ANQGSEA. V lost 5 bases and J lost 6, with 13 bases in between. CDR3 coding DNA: TGCAGCGTTAAATATGGTCTCCCCGGGGAGCTGTTTTTT. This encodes CSVKYGLPGELFF.

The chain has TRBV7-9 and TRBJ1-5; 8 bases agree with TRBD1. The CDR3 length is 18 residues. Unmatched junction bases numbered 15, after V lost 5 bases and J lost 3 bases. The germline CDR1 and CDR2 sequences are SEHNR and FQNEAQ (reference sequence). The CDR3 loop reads CASSVPVRGHSDNQPQHF. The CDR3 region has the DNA TGTGCCAGCAGCGTCCCGGTCAGGGGGCATAGTGACAATCAGCCCCAGCATTTT.

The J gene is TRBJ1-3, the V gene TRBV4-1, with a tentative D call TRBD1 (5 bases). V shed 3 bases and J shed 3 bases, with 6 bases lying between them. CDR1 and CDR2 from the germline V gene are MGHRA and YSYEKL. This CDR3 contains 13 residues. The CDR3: CASSQGGGNTIYF. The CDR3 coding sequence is TGCGCCAGCAGCCAGGGGGGTGGAAACACCATATATTTT.

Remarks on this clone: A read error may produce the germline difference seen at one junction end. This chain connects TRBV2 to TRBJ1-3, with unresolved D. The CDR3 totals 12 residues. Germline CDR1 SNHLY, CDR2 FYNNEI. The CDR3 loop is CAGRATGNTIYF. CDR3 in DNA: TGCGCCGGGCGGGCCACCGGAAACACCATATATTTT.

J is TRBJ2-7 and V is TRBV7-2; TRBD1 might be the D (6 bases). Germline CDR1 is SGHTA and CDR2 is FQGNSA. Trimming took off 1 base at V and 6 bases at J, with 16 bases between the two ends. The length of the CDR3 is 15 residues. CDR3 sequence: CASSLVGGLASEQYF. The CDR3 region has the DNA TGTGCCAGCAGCTTAGTAGGGGGTCTAGCTTCCGAGCAGTACTTC.

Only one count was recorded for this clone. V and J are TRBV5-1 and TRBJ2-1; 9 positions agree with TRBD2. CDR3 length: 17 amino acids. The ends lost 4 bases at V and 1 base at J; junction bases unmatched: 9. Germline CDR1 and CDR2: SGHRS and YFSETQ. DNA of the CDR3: TGCGCCAGCAGCCCGAGGACTAGCGCCGGTTCCTACAATGAGCAGTTCTTC. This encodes CASSPRTSAGSYNEQFF.

The CDR3 region is CASSVTTGGYTF. CDR3 nucleotide sequence: TGTGCCAGCAGCGTGACCACGGGGGGCTACACCTTC. The gene calls are TRBV9 and TRBJ1-2; D not resolved. In germline, CDR1 is SGDLS, CDR2 YYNGEE. This CDR3 is built from 12 residues. Between the trimmed V and J ends, which lost 2 bases and 8 bases, there was a span of 10 bases.

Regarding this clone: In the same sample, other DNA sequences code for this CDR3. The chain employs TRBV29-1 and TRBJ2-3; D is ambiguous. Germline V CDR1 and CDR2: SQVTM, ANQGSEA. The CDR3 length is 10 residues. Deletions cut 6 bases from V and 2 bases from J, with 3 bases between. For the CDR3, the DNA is TGCAGCGTAGTCACAGATACGCAGTATTTT. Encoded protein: CSVVTDTQYF.

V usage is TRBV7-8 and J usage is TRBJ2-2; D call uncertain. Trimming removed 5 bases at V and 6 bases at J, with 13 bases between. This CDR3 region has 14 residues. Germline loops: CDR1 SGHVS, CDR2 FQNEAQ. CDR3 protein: CASSQSRIAGELFF. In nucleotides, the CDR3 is TGTGCCAGCAGCCAATCAAGAATTGCCGGGGAGCTGTTTTTT.

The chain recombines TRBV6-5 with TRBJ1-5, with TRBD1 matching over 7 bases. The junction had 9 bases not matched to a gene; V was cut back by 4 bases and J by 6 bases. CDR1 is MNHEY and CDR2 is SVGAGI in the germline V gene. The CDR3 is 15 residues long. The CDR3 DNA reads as TGTGCCAGCAGTTCACTGACAGGGAGCGGTCAGCCCCAGCATTTT. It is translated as CASSSLTGSGQPQHF.